This TCR beta chain was recovered during a study of blood T cell repertoires in COVID-19. In the study overall: Whether acute or convalescent, the COVID-19 samples came from the United States, Italy and Spain. From T cells, B-cell-depleted T cells, or PBMCs came the material, which was cDNA or gDNA.

Germline V lookup: CDR1 SGHAT, CDR2 FQNNGV. With 3 bases removed from V and 8 bases from J, the gap between germline ends came to 13 bases. The CDR3 is 13 residues long. Authors' methods: By means of reference gene primer amplification, nucleated cell counts were estimated. The data were produced by immunoSEQ multiplex PCR, yet TCRdb's version contains in-frame clones alone and is incomplete. That table furnishes V, J and clone size, whereas the DNA furnished D and trimming. Among around 260,000 clones, about 91% were seen once, and the ten largest hold 2% to 3%. V gene TRBV11-2 combines with J gene TRBJ1-2, with D maybe TRBD1 (5 bases). This clonotype was obtained from a person between 18 and 30 years old with COVID-19, enrolled during active disease. Sequencing input: peripheral blood. CDR3 amino acids: CASSLGTARGYTF. DNA of the CDR3: TGTGCCAGCAGCTTGGGGACTGCTCGGGGCTACACCTTC.